This T cell receptor beta chain was recorded in a study of blood T cell repertoires in COVID-19. Background on the study: Researchers got acute and convalescent COVID-19 samples from the United States, Italy and Spain. T cells, B-cell-depleted T cells, or PBMCs provided the cDNA or gDNA that served as material.

Only in-frame clones appear in the TCRdb table, and some are missing; sequencing was by immunoSEQ multiplex PCR. The table has 200,000 to 300,000 clones, approximately 90% seen once. Everyone who took part was roughly 18 to 89 years old, and they came from about two dozen US areas. Clinical history reported by participants formed the basis on which cohorts were assigned. The specimen was PBMCs or T cells enriched from blood (not recorded which). The origin of this receptor is a man aged 35 to 55 who had recovered from COVID-19.

The CDR3 loop reads CASSRTGGDYEQYF. Here the CDR3 DNA reads TGTGCCAGTAGCAGGACAGGGGGCGACTACGAGCAGTACTTC. V and J are TRBV19 and TRBJ2-7; 11 bases align to TRBD1. The length of the CDR3 is 14 residues. The V gene end was trimmed by 6 bases and the J gene end by 3 bases; junction bases not matched to a gene: 4. Germline V gives CDR1 LNHDA, CDR2 SQIVND (reference sequence).